This T cell receptor beta chain was obtained from a study of T-cell reconstitution after alpha-beta-depleted transplantation in children. Unique molecular identifiers were incorporated during preparation of the TCRbeta library. One entry per CDR3 protein results from TCRdb running MiXCR on the PCR reads. The data show about 72,000 distinct CDR3 sequences, with roughly 6.6% seen just once and 2% to 3% held by the top ten. This clonotype was seen repeatedly, ten times or more. The CDR3 is made up of 14 amino acids. Germline CDR1 reads MNHEY; CDR2 reads SMNVEV (reference sequence). V was trimmed by 7 bases and J by 3 bases, leaving 12 bases between them.

The sequence came from a human donor who donated a stem cell graft to a child with acute lymphoblastic leukemia. Material: PBMCs from the stem cell graft donor, obtained from the stem cell graft. The chain carries TRBV27 and TRBJ2-2; D is perhaps TRBD2 (7 bases). CDR3 sequence reads: CASKGGGYTGELFF. For the CDR3, the DNA is TGTGCCAGCAAGGGCGGGGGCTACACCGGGGAGCTGTTTTTT.